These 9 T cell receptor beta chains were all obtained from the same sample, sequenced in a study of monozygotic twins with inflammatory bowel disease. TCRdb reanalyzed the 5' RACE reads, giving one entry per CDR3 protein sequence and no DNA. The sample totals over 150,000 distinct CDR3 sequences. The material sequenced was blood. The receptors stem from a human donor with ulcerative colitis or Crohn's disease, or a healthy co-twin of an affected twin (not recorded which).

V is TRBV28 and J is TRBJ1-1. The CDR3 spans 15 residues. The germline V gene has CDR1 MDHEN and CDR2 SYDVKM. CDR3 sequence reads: CASSLHGTSGTEAFF.

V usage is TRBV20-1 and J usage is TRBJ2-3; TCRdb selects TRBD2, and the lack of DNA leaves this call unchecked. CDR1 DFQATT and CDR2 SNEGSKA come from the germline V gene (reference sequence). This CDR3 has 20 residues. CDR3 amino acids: CSAIPMWGLAGGPGTDTQYF.

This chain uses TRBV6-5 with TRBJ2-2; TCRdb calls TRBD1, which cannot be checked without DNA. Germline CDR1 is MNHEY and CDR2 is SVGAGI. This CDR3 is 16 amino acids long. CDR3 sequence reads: CASSFGTGLNTGELFF.

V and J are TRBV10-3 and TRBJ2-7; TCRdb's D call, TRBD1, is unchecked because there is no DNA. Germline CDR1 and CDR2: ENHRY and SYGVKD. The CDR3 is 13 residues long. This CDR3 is CAISESRGDEQYF.

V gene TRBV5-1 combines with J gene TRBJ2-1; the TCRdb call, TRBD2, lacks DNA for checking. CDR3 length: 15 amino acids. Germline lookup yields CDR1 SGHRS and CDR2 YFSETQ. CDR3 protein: CASSGEKRVYNEQFF.

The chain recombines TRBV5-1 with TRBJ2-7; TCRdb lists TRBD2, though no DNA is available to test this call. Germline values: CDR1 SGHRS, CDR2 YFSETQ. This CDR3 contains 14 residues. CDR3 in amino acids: CASSPGPDSYEQYF.

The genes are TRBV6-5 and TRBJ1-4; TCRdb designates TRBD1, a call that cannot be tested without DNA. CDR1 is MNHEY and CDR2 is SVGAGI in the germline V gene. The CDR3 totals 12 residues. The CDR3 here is CASRRQGEKLFF.

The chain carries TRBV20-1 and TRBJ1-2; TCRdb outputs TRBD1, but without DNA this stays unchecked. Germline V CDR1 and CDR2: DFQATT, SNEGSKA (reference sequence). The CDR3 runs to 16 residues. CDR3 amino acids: CSARDLRGTSNYGYTF.

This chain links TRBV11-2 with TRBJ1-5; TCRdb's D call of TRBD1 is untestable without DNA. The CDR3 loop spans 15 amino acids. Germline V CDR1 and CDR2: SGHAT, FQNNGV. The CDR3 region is CASSPTGGFNQPQHF.